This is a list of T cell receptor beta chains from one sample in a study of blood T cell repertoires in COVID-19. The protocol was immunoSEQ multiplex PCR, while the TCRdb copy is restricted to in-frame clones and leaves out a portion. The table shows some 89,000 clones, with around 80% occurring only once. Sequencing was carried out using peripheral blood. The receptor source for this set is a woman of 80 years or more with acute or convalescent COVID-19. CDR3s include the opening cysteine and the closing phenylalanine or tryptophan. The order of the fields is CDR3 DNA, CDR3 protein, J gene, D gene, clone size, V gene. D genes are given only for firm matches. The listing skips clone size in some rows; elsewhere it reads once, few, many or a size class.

TGTGCCAACATGGCAGGGACTGGAAACACCATATATTTT | CANMAGTGNTIYF | TRBJ1-3 | - | - | TRBV12-3/TRBV12-4
TGTGCTTCTAGACAGGCCCTGTTTGGTCCCCAGCATTTT | CASRQALFGPQHF | TRBJ1-5 | - | - | TRBV19
TGCGCCAGTATTGGACAGATCCAAGAGACCCAGTACTTC | CASIGQIQETQYF | TRBJ2-5 | - | - | TRBV5-1
TGTGCCAGCAGCGCCGACAGGGCCTTTGGAAACACCATATATTTT | CASSADRAFGNTIYF | TRBJ1-3 | TRBD1 | - | TRBV7-2
TGTGCCAGCAGCCAAGGGGTGGAACTAGCGGCCACCGGGGAGCTGTTTTTT | CASSQGVELAATGELFF | TRBJ2-2 | TRBD2 | once | TRBV4-2
TGTGCCAGCAGCTTGGGCAGGCAAGAGACCCAGTACTTC | CASSLGRQETQYF | TRBJ2-5 | - | - | TRBV5-4
TGTGCCAGTACCTTAAGACTAGCGGGAACTCAGACCTACGAGCAGTACTTC | CASTLRLAGTQTYEQYF | TRBJ2-7 | TRBD2 | once | TRBV19
TGTGCCAGCAGCCCACCGGGACTAAACACCGGGGAGCTGTTTTTT | CASSPPGLNTGELFF | TRBJ2-2 | TRBD2 | few | TRBV7-2
TGCGCCAGCACCGGACAGGGGGCTGACACCGGGGAGCTGTTTTTT | CASTGQGADTGELFF | TRBJ2-2 | TRBD1 | - | TRBV5-1
TGTGCCAGCAGCTTAGACAGGGAATCCGGCTACACCTTC | CASSLDRESGYTF | TRBJ1-2 | TRBD1 | - | TRBV7-3
TGTGCCAGCAATGGAAGGGGCCTGAACACTGAAGCTTTCTTT | CASNGRGLNTEAFF | TRBJ1-1 | - | - | TRBV2
TGTGCCAGCAGTTGGCCTAGCGGGAGTGATGAGCAGTTCTTC | CASSWPSGSDEQFF | TRBJ2-1 | TRBD2 | - | TRBV6-1
TGTGCCAGCAGCCAGGGACAGGGAACTAATGAAAAACTGTTTTTT | CASSQGQGTNEKLFF | TRBJ1-4 | TRBD1 | - | TRBV3-1/TRBV3-2
TGTGCCAGCAGTGAACAGGGTATTAATTCACCCCTCCACTTT | CASSEQGINSPLHF | TRBJ1-6 | - | - | TRBV2
TGTGCCAGCAGGGAACAGGGGAAGGCTGAAAAACTGTTTTTT | CASREQGKAEKLFF | TRBJ1-4 | TRBD1 | few | TRBV2
TGTGCCAGCAGCTTGCGTAAATTAACCGGGACAGCAAACTATGGCTACACCTTC | CASSLRKLTGTANYGYTF | TRBJ1-2 | TRBD1 | - | TRBV5-4
TGTGCCAGCAGGCAACAGAATAACTATGGCTACACCTTC | CASRQQNNYGYTF | TRBJ1-2 | - | - | TRBV7-9
TGTGCCAGCAGTGAATCGCAGATCAATGAGCAGTTCTTC | CASSESQINEQFF | TRBJ2-1 | - | - | TRBV2
TGTGCCAGCAGCCAAATCGGGACAGGGGATCGGCATGAGCAGTTCTTC | CASSQIGTGDRHEQFF | TRBJ2-1 | TRBD1 | few | TRBV7-9
TGTGCCAGCAGCCCAGCGACTGGACAGGGTTCCTATGGCTACACCTTC | CASSPATGQGSYGYTF | TRBJ1-2 | TRBD1 | - | TRBV3-1/TRBV3-2
TGTGCCAGCAATCCTTACAGGGGGCTAAATGAAAAACTGTTTTTT | CASNPYRGLNEKLFF | TRBJ1-4 | TRBD1 | - | TRBV6-5
TGTGCCAGCAGTACCCGGGACAGCCCCTCTGGAAACACCATATATTTT | CASSTRDSPSGNTIYF | TRBJ1-3 | TRBD1 | once | TRBV6-6
TGCGCCAGCAGCTTGGAGGCAGGGGGCTCCTACAATGAGCAGTTCTTC | CASSLEAGGSYNEQFF | TRBJ2-1 | TRBD1 | - | TRBV5-1
TGTGCCAGCAGTACTTCTGGGCTTGGTACTGAAGCTTTCTTT | CASSTSGLGTEAFF | TRBJ1-1 | - | - | TRBV6-5
TGCGCCAGCAGCCGGGAGGGGACAGGGCACACCGGGGAGCTGTTTTTT | CASSREGTGHTGELFF | TRBJ2-2 | TRBD1 | - | TRBV4-1
TGTGCCAGCCCCCCCGGGACAGGGCACATGAACACTGAAGCTTTCTTT | CASPPGTGHMNTEAFF | TRBJ1-1 | TRBD1 | - | TRBV13
TGTGCCAGCAGCTTAGCCCTACTAGCGGGAGAAGCGGGGGAGCAGTTCTTC | CASSLALLAGEAGEQFF | TRBJ2-1 | TRBD2 | - | TRBV5-4
TGTGCCAGCAGTCCTAGTCTACATACGCAGTATTTT | CASSPSLHTQYF | TRBJ2-3 | - | - | TRBV4-2
TGTGCCAGCAGTCCCGAGGGGGCTGGGAATCAGCCCCAGCATTTT | CASSPEGAGNQPQHF | TRBJ1-5 | TRBD1 | - | TRBV6-5
TGTGCCAGCAGCTTATCCGAGACAGGGGCCTACGAGCAGTACTTC | CASSLSETGAYEQYF | TRBJ2-7 | TRBD1 | - | TRBV11-2
TGCGCCAGCAGCCAGGACCACTATACAGGGCTTGAAGCTTTCTTT | CASSQDHYTGLEAFF | TRBJ1-1 | - | - | TRBV4-1
TGTGCCAGCTCACGGGGGGGAGATGGCTACACCTTC | CASSRGGDGYTF | TRBJ1-2 | - | once | TRBV18
TGTGCCAGTAGTATCAGTAGCAATCAGCCCCAGCATTTT | CASSISSNQPQHF | TRBJ1-5 | - | - | TRBV19
TGTGCCAGCAGCTTGGCCCCGAACAGTCTTACCTACGAGCAGTACTTC | CASSLAPNSLTYEQYF | TRBJ2-7 | - | once | TRBV5-4
TGTGCCAGCAGCTTAGTGGCGGGAGGGGATCAGCCCCAGCATTTT | CASSLVAGGDQPQHF | TRBJ1-5 | - | few | TRBV7-2
TGTGCCAGCAGCCGACAGACTGGAAACACCATATATTTT | CASSRQTGNTIYF | TRBJ1-3 | - | - | TRBV5-4
TGTGCCAGCAGCCAAGTGCACGGTGTGGATGGCTACACCTTC | CASSQVHGVDGYTF | TRBJ1-2 | - | - | TRBV3-1/TRBV3-2
TGTGCCAGCTCAGGACAGGGGGGGAATGAGCAGTTCTTC | CASSGQGGNEQFF | TRBJ2-1 | TRBD1 | - | TRBV18
TGCGCCAGCAGTGGGCCGGGACTAGCGGCAGTAGCAGATACGCAGTATTTT | CASSGPGLAAVADTQYF | TRBJ2-3 | TRBD2 | - | TRBV10-1
TGTGCCAGCAGCCAAGCTTCCGGGACACAAACCTATGGCTACACCTTC | CASSQASGTQTYGYTF | TRBJ1-2 | - | - | TRBV7-8
TGTGCCAGCAGACGGGGGGGGACGCGTTCGGATGGCTACACCTTC | CASRRGGTRSDGYTF | TRBJ1-2 | - | once | TRBV25-1
TGTGCCAGCAGCTTAGATGGAGGTCCCTACAATGAGCAGTTCTTC | CASSLDGGPYNEQFF | TRBJ2-1 | - | - | TRBV7-9
TGTGCCAGCAGCTTTCCAGGGGGATTAAACACTGAAGCTTTCTTT | CASSFPGGLNTEAFF | TRBJ1-1 | TRBD1 | - | TRBV5-4
TGTGCCAGTACCGGGGACAGGTTGAACACTGAAGCTTTCTTT | CASTGDRLNTEAFF | TRBJ1-1 | TRBD1 | - | TRBV19
TGTGCCAGCAGCTTTCGCGGGACGGTCTCTGGAAACACCATATATTTT | CASSFRGTVSGNTIYF | TRBJ1-3 | - | - | TRBV9
TGTGCCAGCAGTTCGTTAGCGGGAGTGGATGAGCAGTTCTTC | CASSSLAGVDEQFF | TRBJ2-1 | TRBD2 | - | TRBV7-8
TGTGCCAGCAGCTTAAGCCGAGGGGGGGTACTGTTTTTT | CASSLSRGGVLFF | TRBJ1-4 | - | - | TRBV7-9
TGCGCCAGCAGTCCAGGGACTCTTTCCTCTGGGGCCAACGTCCTGACTTTC | CASSPGTLSSGANVLTF | TRBJ2-6 | - | - | TRBV5-1